Listed here is a single T cell receptor beta chain. The target antigen is unknown. This entry comes from a study of T-cell reconstitution after alpha-beta-depleted transplantation in children. Findings and caveats of the study: T-cell counts and diversity were attributed mostly to newly produced T cells one year after transplant. Several hundred expanded graft clones reportedly supplied alpha-beta T cells about two months after transplant. It was surviving recipient T cells and thymic progenitors that gave some patients high TCRbeta diversity at day 60.

Preparing the TCRbeta library involved the use of unique molecular identifiers. TCRdb processed the PCR reads anew with MiXCR; each CDR3 protein has one entry. The profile shows about 980,000 distinct CDR3 sequences, about 31% of them singletons. V lost 0 bases and J lost 3, with 20 bases in between. The CDR3 length is 19 residues. Germline assignment: CDR1 MNHEY and CDR2 SVGAGI. The chain employs TRBV6-5 and TRBJ1-4; no clear D gene. Sequences were derived from PBMCs, mostly from graft donor cells, sampled 360 days after TCRalphabeta/CD19-depleted stem cell transplant. This clonotype originated in a boy in the first two years of life who had a stem cell transplant for SCID, so the T cells may come from the graft donor. CDR3 sequence (DNA): TGTGCCAGCAGTTACTCCGCGAGGGCGGCAACCTGGGCTAATGAAAAACTGTTTTTT. As protein: CASSYSARAATWANEKLFF.